Listed below are T cell receptor beta chains from one sample, sequenced in a study of blood T cell repertoires in COVID-19. The assay was immunoSEQ multiplex PCR, and TCRdb's table has in-frame clones only and misses some. Of fewer than 60,000 clones detected, around 90% appear once; the ten largest clones hold roughly a tenth. The specimen was peripheral blood. These receptors came from a human donor with acute or convalescent COVID-19. The donor label of this sample is uncertain. The CDR3 runs from the conserved cysteine through the conserved F or W. D genes are given only for firm matches. Expanded clones get a size class; other rows say once, few or many, or leave the size out.

J gene	clone size	V gene	D gene	CDR3 protein	CDR3 DNA
TRBJ1-1	.	TRBV28	TRBD1	CASSFRDRAMNTEAFF	TGTGCCAGCAGTTTCCGGGACAGGGCCATGAACACTGAAGCTTTCTTT
TRBJ2-7	.	TRBV28	TRBD2	CASSFTWADWTSGRAIDEQYF	TGTGCCAGCAGTTTCACGTGGGCCGACTGGACTAGCGGGAGGGCCATCGACGAGCAGTACTTC
TRBJ2-1	.	TRBV5-1	.	CASRAQDLSWNEQFF	TGCGCCAGCAGGGCACAGGATTTGTCTTGGAATGAGCAGTTCTTC
TRBJ2-1	.	TRBV3-1/TRBV3-2	TRBD2	CASSPVAGDEQFF	TGTGCCAGCAGCCCAGTCGCGGGGGATGAGCAGTTCTTC
TRBJ2-3	.	TRBV19	.	CASSIYATGSTDTQYF	TGTGCCAGTAGTATATATGCGACAGGTAGCACAGATACGCAGTATTTT
TRBJ1-5	.	TRBV19	TRBD1	CASSFPGQGNQPQHF	TGTGCCAGTAGCTTTCCGGGACAGGGCAATCAGCCCCAGCATTTT
TRBJ1-1	.	TRBV28	TRBD1	CASSPWTGSGEAFF	TGTGCCAGCAGTCCCTGGACAGGGTCCGGTGAAGCTTTCTTT
TRBJ1-4	.	TRBV9	TRBD1	CASSARDRGPVNEKLFF	TGTGCCAGCAGCGCCCGGGACAGGGGGCCGGTTAATGAAAAACTGTTTTTT
TRBJ2-7	.	TRBV27	TRBD1	CASGRFPGQGSYEQYF	TGTGCCAGCGGGAGATTCCCGGGACAGGGATCCTACGAGCAGTACTTC
TRBJ1-5	.	TRBV5-8	.	CASSIKARGSNQPQHF	TGTGCCAGCAGCATCAAGGCCCGAGGTAGCAATCAGCCCCAGCATTTT
TRBJ2-5	.	TRBV18	.	CASSPNEGEKTQYF	TGTGCCAGCTCACCGAACGAGGGGGAAAAGACCCAGTACTTC
TRBJ1-5	.	TRBV29-1	TRBD1	CSVSTGGVWPDSNQPQHF	TGCAGCGTTTCAACAGGGGGCGTTTGGCCCGATAGCAATCAGCCCCAGCATTTT
TRBJ2-5	.	TRBV5-4	TRBD2	CASSPSKAGVETQYF	TGTGCCAGCAGCCCGAGCAAGGCGGGGGTAGAGACCCAGTACTTC
TRBJ2-1	.	TRBV7-9	TRBD2	CASRGGGLDNEQFF	TGTGCCAGCAGGGGTGGGGGACTAGACAATGAGCAGTTCTTC
TRBJ1-1	.	TRBV7-9	TRBD1	CASSLPNRGLNTEAFF	TGTGCCAGCAGCTTACCCAACAGGGGTCTGAACACTGAAGCTTTCTTT
TRBJ1-1	.	TRBV28	.	CASSFPRGKAFF	TGTGCCAGCAGTTTCCCCCGGGGGAAAGCTTTCTTT
TRBJ1-1	.	TRBV28	TRBD1	CASRWGGTGEAFF	TGTGCCAGCAGATGGGGGGGGACAGGAGAAGCTTTCTTT
TRBJ1-1	.	TRBV25-1	.	CASSERGVMNTEAFF	TGTGCCAGCAGTGAACGCGGCGTCATGAACACTGAAGCTTTCTTT
TRBJ2-2	.	TRBV5-4	TRBD2	CASSGLAGPTGELFF	TGTGCCAGCTCGGGACTAGCGGGACCCACCGGGGAGCTGTTTTTT
TRBJ1-5	once	TRBV6-6	.	CASSYQDSNQPQHF	TGTGCCAGCAGTTACCAGGATAGCAATCAGCCCCAGCATTTT
TRBJ2-5	.	TRBV14	TRBD2	CASSQPLAAGIRGQETQYF	TGTGCCAGCAGCCAACCTCTCGCAGCGGGGATAAGGGGCCAAGAGACCCAGTACTTC
TRBJ2-1	few	TRBV15	TRBD2	CATSAPGLAGGGWGVSYNEQFF	TGTGCCACCAGTGCTCCGGGACTAGCGGGAGGGGGATGGGGGGTCTCCTACAATGAGCAGTTCTTC
TRBJ1-2	.	TRBV6-5	TRBD1	CASCRTGELHGYTF	TGTGCCAGCTGTAGGACAGGGGAGTTACATGGCTACACCTTC
TRBJ2-2	.	TRBV5-1	.	CASSLRGFQAGELFF	TGCGCCAGCAGCTTGCGGGGGTTCCAGGCCGGGGAGCTGTTTTTT
TRBJ1-6	.	TRBV15	.	CATSRALQGDSPLHF	TGTGCCACCAGCAGAGCCTTACAGGGTGATTCACCCCTCCACTTT
TRBJ2-5	.	TRBV5-5	.	CASSLIETQYF	TGTGCCAGCAGCCTTATAGAGACCCAGTACTTC
TRBJ1-5	.	TRBV7-9	TRBD1	CASSYTGGNQPQHF	TGTGCCAGCAGCTACACAGGGGGCAATCAGCCCCAGCATTTT